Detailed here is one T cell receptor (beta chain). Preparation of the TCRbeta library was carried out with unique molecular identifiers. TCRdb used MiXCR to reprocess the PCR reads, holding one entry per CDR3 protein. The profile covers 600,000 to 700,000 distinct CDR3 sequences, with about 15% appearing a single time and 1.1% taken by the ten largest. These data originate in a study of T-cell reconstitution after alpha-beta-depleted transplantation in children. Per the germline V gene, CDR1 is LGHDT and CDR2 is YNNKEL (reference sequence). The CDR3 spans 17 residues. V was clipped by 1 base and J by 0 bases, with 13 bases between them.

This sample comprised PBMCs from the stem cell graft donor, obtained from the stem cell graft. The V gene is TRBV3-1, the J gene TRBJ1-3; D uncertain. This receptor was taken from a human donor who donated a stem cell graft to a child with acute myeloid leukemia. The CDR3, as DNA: TGTGCCAGCAGCCAAGGTCCGCCGACAATCTCTGGAAACACCATATATTTT. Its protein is CASSQGPPTISGNTIYF.